The sequence of this T cell receptor (beta chain) was determined in a study of shared clonotypes between healthy human individuals. The V gene's germline CDR1 is SGHAT and CDR2 FQNNGV. V lost 5 bases to trimming and J lost 4 bases, with 12 bases between them. The CDR3 totals 14 residues. Points on this clone: The antigen remains unidentified.

Naive-designated CD8 cells lacked CD45RO, were positively enriched for CCR7, and omitted terminally differentiated effector memory CD45RA+ cells. Everyone who donated was a Caucasian adult who lived in Nashville, Tennessee. The repertoire was sequenced with immunoSEQ multiplex PCR; TCRdb's copy has only in-frame clones and lacks some. Among about 820,000 clones listed, about 92% were seen once. Whole-study results and caveats: Enrolling few donors narrowed the genetic and exposure-history diversity that was represented. In general, naive subsets displayed greater estimated richness than memory subsets did. A few donors showed sharing of around 5.3% of naive CD4 clonotypes.

The chain couples TRBV11-2 to TRBJ2-1, with a possible D match to TRBD2 (5 bases). This TCR came from a man aged 25 to 40 in good health. Sequencing was performed on naive CD8+ T cells sorted from blood. CDR3: CASSPRDYYNEQFF. The CDR3 DNA reads TGTGCCAGCAGCCCGCGAGACTATTACAATGAGCAGTTCTTC.